The 22 T cell receptor beta chains below were found in one sample sequenced in a study of monozygotic twins with inflammatory bowel disease. TCRdb re-called the 5' RACE reads; every CDR3 protein appears as one record, without DNA. The sample table includes 150,000 or so distinct CDR3 sequences. What was sequenced was blood. The receptors shown here come from a human donor with ulcerative colitis or Crohn's disease, or a healthy co-twin of an affected twin (not recorded which).

The gene calls are TRBV5-4 and TRBJ1-2; the TRBD1 assignment by TCRdb is unverifiable without DNA. The CDR3 has 15 amino acids. CDR1 is SGHNT and CDR2 is YYREEE in the germline V gene (reference sequence). This CDR3 reads CASSSRTALSYGYTF.

The chain has TRBV15 and TRBJ1-6; TCRdb's D call, TRBD1, is unchecked because there is no DNA. CDR1 is LNHNV, CDR2 YYDKDF, per germline (reference sequence). The length of the CDR3 is 15 residues. The CDR3 loop reads CATSRDKGGDSPLHF.

The CDR3 protein is CASSQDFLKDTQYF. The V gene is TRBV4-3, the J gene TRBJ2-3. CDR3 length: 14 residues. Germline assignment: CDR1 LGHNA and CDR2 YSLEER.

J is TRBJ1-5 and V is TRBV6-1; TCRdb outputs TRBD1, but without DNA this stays unchecked. Germline CDR1 MNHNS, CDR2 SASEGT. CDR3 size: 19 residues. This chain's CDR3 is CASSGAWGQRVWVVQPQHF.

The chain links TRBV11-2 to TRBJ1-6; checking the TCRdb D call of TRBD1 is not possible without DNA. Per the germline V gene, CDR1 is SGHAT and CDR2 is FQNNGV. The CDR3 spans 15 residues. CDR3 amino acids: CASSLDPGFNSPLHF.

The chain uses TRBV11-2 and TRBJ2-7. The CDR3 is made up of 15 amino acids. Germline CDR1 and CDR2: SGHAT and FQNNGV. The CDR3 here is CASSLSPSDSYEQYF.

J is TRBJ1-6 and V is TRBV10-2; TCRdb names TRBD1, which stays unverified in the absence of DNA. Germline-derived CDR1 and CDR2 are WSHSY and SAAADI. CDR3 size: 13 residues. The CDR3 sequence is CASSGQINSPLHF.

This sequence joins TRBV30 and TRBJ1-1. This CDR3 region has 14 residues. The germline V gene encodes CDR1 GTSNPN and CDR2 SVGIG (reference sequence). This CDR3 is CAWSGLPMNTEAFF.

The gene calls are TRBV3-1 and TRBJ2-2. Per the germline V gene, CDR1 is LGHDT and CDR2 is YNNKEL (reference sequence). CDR3 size: 13 residues. The CDR3 loop is CASSQGQEAKLFF.

This chain uses TRBV29-1 with TRBJ2-7; TCRdb calls TRBD2, which cannot be checked without DNA. From germline, CDR1 is SQVTM and CDR2 ANQGSEA. This CDR3 is built from 15 residues. The CDR3 is CSVEETAGGPHEQYF.

The V call is TRBV20-1, the J call TRBJ1-5. Germline V gene sequence: CDR1 DFQATT, CDR2 SNEGSKA (reference sequence). This CDR3 is built from 12 residues. The CDR3 reads CSASRGGRPQHF.

The chain links TRBV7-2 to TRBJ2-3; TCRdb indicates TRBD2, and absent DNA this call remains unverified. The CDR3 loop spans 19 amino acids. Germline values: CDR1 SGHTA, CDR2 FQGNSA. The CDR3 reads CASSLATAVAGGMADTQYF.

The V gene is TRBV7-8, the J gene TRBJ2-1. Germline CDR1 reads SGHVS; CDR2 reads FQNEAQ. The CDR3 extends over 11 amino acids. CDR3 residues: CASSANNEQFF.

The chain links TRBV5-1 to TRBJ2-7; TCRdb lists TRBD1, though no DNA is available to test this call. The CDR3 is 16 residues long. Per germline, CDR1 SGHRS and CDR2 YFSETQ. The CDR3 loop reads CASSPGRQAGSYEQYF.

V gene TRBV6-2 or TRBV6-3 combines with J gene TRBJ1-5; TCRdb returns TRBD1, unconfirmable since there is no DNA. CDR1 MNHEY and CDR2 SVGEGT come from the germline V gene. This CDR3 comprises 16 residues. The CDR3 is CASSLTGGIGNQPQHF.

The V call is TRBV6-2 or TRBV6-3, the J call TRBJ2-5. Germline values: CDR1 MNHEY, CDR2 SVGEGT. This CDR3 comprises 15 residues. CDR3 protein: CASSYGFFRGETQYF.

The V and J genes are TRBV30 and TRBJ2-1; without DNA, the TCRdb call of TRBD2 cannot be checked. Germline V CDR1 and CDR2: GTSNPN, SVGIG (reference sequence). This CDR3 contains 15 residues. The CDR3 loop is CAWSLDSGSYNEQFF. Variable domain in full (rest from reference TRBV30 and TRBJ2-1): SQTIHQWPATLVQPVGSPLSLECTVEGTSNPNLYWYRQAAGRGLQLLFYSVGIGQISSEVPQNLSASRPQDRQFILSSKKLLLSDSGFYLCAWSLDSGSYNEQFFGPGTRLTVL.

The V call is TRBV29-1, the J call TRBJ2-7; the D call of TRBD2 rests on TCRdb alone, since no DNA is present to check it. CDR3 length: 13 amino acids. The germline gives CDR1 SQVTM, CDR2 ANQGSEA. The CDR3 loop reads CSVSLIPPYEQYF.

This rearrangement joins TRBV4-2 to TRBJ1-2. From germline, CDR1 is LGHNA and CDR2 YNFKEQ. The length of the CDR3 is 14 residues. CDR3 amino acids: CASSQDRQNYGYTF.

The chain couples TRBV4-2 to TRBJ2-7; without DNA, the TCRdb call of TRBD2 cannot be checked. CDR1 is LGHNA and CDR2 is YNFKEQ in the germline V gene. The CDR3 runs 14 residues. The CDR3 spells CASSHPGLAYEQYF.

The rearrangement uses TRBV7-9 and TRBJ1-2; TCRdb designates TRBD1, a call that cannot be tested without DNA. CDR1 and CDR2 (germline): SEHNR, FQNEAQ (reference sequence). The CDR3 contains 13 residues. CDR3: CASSQGGAYGYTF.

The chain uses TRBV20-1 and TRBJ1-1; TCRdb designates TRBD1, a call that cannot be tested without DNA. The CDR3 extends over 13 amino acids. Germline CDR1 and CDR2: DFQATT and SNEGSKA (reference sequence). CDR3 in amino acids: CSAVGQLNTEAFF.